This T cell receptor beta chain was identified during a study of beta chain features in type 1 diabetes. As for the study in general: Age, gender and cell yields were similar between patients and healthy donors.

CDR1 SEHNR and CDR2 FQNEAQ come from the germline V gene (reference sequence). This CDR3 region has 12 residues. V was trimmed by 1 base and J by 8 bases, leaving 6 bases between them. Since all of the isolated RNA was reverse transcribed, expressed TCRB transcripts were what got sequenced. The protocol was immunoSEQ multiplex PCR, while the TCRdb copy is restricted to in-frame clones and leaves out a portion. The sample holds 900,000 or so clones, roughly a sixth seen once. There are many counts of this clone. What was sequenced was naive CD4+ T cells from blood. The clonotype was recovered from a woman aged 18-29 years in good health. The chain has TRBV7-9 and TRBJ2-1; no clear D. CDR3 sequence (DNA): TGTGCCAGCAGCTTAGTCTTCGATGAGCAGTTCTTC. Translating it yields CASSLVFDEQFF.